This record covers a single TCR beta chain. The target antigen is unknown. J gave up 2 bases and V 5 bases, and 4 bases lay outside the gene matches. The CDR3 is made up of 15 amino acids. Germline values: CDR1 MNHEY, CDR2 SVGAGI. These data are taken from a study of cytomegalovirus exposure and HLA in healthy donors. Notes on the study in general: A previous analysis found most TCR beta V segments productive roughly 87% or roughly 30% of the time. Another analysis was done later, and it associated more than 15,000 TCR beta sequences with HLA alleles at 0.05 false discovery rate.

PCR was performed using 60 Vbeta and 13 Jbeta primers. This table comes from immunoSEQ multiplex PCR, and its TCRdb copy is limited to in-frame clones, with some not included. The profile shows approximately 77,000 clones, about 73% of them singletons. The TCR comes from a man aged 40-49 years in good health and CMV-seronegative. This chain joins TRBV6-5 and TRBJ2-1; 9 bases map to TRBD2. The sample taken for sequencing was PBMCs. CDR3 coding DNA: TGTGCCAGCAGTCCCGGGACTAGCACCTACAATGAGCAGTTCTTC. It specifies CASSPGTSTYNEQFF.